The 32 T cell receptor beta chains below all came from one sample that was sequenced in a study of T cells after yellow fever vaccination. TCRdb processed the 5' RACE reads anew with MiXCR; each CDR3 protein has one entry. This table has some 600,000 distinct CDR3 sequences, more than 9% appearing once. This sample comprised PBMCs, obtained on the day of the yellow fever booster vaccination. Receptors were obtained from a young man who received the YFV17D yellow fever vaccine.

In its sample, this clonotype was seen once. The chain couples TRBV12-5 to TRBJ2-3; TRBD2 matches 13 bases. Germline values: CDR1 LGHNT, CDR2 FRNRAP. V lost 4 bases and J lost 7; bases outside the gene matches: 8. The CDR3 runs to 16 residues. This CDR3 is CASGWRTSGSPNTQYF. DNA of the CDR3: TGTGCTAGTGGTTGGCGGACTAGCGGGAGCCCGAATACGCAGTATTTT.

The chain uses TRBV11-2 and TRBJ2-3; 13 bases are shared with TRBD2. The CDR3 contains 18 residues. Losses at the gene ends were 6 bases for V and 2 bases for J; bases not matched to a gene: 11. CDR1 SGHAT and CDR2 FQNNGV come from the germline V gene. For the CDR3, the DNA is TGTGCCAGCAGTGCCACCCCCGGGACTAGCGGGACCACAGATACGCAGTATTTT. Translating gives CASSATPGTSGTTDTQYF.

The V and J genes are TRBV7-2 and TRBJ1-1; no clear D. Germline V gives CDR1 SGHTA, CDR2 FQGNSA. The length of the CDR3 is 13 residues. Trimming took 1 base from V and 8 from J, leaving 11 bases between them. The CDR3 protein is CASSLGLLGEAFF. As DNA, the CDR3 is TGTGCCAGCAGCTTAGGCTTATTGGGAGAAGCTTTCTTT.

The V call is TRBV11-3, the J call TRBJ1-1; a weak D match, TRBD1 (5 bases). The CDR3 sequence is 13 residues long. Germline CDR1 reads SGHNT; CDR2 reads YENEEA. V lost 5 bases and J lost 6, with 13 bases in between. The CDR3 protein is CASSPQGKAEAFF. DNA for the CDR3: TGTGCCAGCAGCCCTCAGGGTAAGGCTGAAGCTTTCTTT.

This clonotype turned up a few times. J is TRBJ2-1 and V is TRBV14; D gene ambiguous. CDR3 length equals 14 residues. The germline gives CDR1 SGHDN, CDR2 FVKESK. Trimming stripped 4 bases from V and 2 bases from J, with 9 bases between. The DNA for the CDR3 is TGTGCCAGCAGCCGCGTGGGCGCCTACAATGAGCAGTTCTTC. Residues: CASSRVGAYNEQFF.

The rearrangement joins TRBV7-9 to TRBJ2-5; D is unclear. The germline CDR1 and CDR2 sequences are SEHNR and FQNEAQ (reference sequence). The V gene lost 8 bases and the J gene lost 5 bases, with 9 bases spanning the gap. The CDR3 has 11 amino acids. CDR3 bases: TGTGCCAGCCTGACATGGGAGACCCAGTACTTC. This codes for CASLTWETQYF.

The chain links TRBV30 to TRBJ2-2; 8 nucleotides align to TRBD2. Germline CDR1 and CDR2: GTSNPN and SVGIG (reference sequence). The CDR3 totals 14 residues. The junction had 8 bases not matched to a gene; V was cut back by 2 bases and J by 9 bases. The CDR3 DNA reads TGTGCCTGGAGTTGGTCGGGAGGGAAGCGGGAGCTGTTTTTT. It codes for CAWSWSGGKRELFF.

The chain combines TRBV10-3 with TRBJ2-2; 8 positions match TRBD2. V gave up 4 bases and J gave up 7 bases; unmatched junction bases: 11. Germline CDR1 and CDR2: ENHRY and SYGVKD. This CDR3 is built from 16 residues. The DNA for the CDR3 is TGTGCCATCAGTGTTGCCGGGAGGGCCGGCGGCGGGGAGCTGTTTTTT. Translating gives CAISVAGRAGGGELFF.

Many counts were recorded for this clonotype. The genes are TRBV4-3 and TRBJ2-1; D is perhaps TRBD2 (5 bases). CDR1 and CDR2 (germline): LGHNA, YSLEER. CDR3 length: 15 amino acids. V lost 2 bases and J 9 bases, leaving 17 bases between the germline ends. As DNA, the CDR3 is TGCGCCAGCAGCCAACAGGCCTCCCGGGATATTGAGCAGTTCTTC. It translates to CASSQQASRDIEQFF.

The CDR3 DNA reads as TGCAGCGGGGGGTACAATGAGCAGTTCTTC. Protein: CSGGYNEQFF. The rearrangement uses TRBV29-1 and TRBJ2-1, with D perhaps matching TRBD1 or TRBD2 (5 bases each). The CDR3 runs 10 residues. Germline CDR1 and CDR2: SQVTM and ANQGSEA. Trimming took off 7 bases at V and 4 bases at J, with 5 bases between the two ends.

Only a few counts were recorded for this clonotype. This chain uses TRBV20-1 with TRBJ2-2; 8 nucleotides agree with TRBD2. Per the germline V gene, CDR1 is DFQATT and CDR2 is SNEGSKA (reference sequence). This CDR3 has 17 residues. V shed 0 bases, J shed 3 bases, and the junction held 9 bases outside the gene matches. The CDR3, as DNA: TGCAGTGCTAGAGATCTCCAGCGGGAGAGGGACACCGGGGAGCTGTTTTTT. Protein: CSARDLQRERDTGELFF.

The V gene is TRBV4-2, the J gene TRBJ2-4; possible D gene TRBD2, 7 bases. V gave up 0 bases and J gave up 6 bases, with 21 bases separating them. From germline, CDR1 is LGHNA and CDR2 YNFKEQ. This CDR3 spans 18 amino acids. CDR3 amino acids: CASSQDSGRGGPRNIQYF. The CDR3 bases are TGTGCCAGCAGCCAAGACTCAGGGCGCGGGGGCCCCCGAAACATTCAGTACTTC.

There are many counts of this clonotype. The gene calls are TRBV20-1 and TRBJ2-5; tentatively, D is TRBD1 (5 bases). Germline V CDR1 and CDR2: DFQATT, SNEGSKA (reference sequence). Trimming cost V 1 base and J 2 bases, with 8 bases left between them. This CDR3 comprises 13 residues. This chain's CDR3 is CSARGSGQETQYF. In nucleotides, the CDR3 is TGCAGTGCTAGAGGCTCAGGGCAAGAGACCCAGTACTTC.

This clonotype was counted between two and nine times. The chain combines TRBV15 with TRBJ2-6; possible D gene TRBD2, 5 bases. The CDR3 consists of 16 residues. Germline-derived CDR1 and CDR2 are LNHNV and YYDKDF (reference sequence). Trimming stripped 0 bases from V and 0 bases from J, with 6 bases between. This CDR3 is CATSRDRDSGANVLTF. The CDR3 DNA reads TGTGCCACCAGCAGAGATCGGGACTCTGGGGCCAACGTCCTGACTTTC.

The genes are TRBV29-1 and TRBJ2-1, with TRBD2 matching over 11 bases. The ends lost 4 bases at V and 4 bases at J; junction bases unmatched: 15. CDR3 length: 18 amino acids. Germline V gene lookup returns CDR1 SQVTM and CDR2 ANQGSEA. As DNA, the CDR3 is TGCAGCGTTGTCCTACTAGCGGGAGTACACAGGCTGTACAATGAGCAGTTCTTC. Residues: CSVVLLAGVHRLYNEQFF.

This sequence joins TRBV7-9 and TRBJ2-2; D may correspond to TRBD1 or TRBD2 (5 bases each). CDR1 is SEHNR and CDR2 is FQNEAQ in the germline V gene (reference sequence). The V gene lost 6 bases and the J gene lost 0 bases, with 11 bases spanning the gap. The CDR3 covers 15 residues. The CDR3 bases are TGTGCCAGCAGTTGGGACCTTTCGAACACCGGGGAGCTGTTTTTT. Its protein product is CASSWDLSNTGELFF.

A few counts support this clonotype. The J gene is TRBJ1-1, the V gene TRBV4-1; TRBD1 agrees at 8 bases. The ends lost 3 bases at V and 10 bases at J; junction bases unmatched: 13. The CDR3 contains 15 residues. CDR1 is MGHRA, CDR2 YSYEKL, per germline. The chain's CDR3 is CASSHPPGQVFGAFF. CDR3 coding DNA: TGCGCCAGCAGCCATCCACCGGGACAGGTCTTTGGAGCTTTCTTT.

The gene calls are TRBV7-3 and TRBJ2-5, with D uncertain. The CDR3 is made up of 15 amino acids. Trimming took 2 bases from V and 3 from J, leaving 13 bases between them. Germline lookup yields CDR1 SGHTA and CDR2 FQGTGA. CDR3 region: CASSLGRKNEETQYF. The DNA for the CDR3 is TGTGCCAGCAGCTTAGGTCGGAAGAACGAAGAGACCCAGTACTTC.

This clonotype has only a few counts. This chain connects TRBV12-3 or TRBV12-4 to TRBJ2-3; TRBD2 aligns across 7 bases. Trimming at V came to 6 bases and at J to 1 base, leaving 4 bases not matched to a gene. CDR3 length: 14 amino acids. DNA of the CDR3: TGTGCCAGCAGGAAGGGAGGGGGCACAGATACGCAGTATTTT. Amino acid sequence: CASRKGGGTDTQYF.

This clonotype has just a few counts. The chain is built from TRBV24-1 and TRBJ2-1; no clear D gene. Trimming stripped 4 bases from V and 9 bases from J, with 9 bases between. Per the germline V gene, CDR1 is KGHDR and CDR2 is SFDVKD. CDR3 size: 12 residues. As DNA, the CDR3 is TGTGCCACCAGTGACCGTAGTCGTGAGCAGTTCTTC. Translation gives CATSDRSREQFF.

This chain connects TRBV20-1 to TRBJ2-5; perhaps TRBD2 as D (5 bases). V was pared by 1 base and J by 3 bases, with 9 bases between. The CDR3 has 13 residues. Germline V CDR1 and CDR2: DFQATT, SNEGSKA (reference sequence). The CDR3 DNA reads TGCAGTGCTAGAGCGACGGGGAAAGAGACCCAGTACTTC. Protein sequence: CSARATGKETQYF.

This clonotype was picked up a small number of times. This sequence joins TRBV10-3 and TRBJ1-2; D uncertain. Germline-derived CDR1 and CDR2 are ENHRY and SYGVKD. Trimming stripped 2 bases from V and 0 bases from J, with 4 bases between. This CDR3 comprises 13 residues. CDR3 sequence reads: CAISEASNYGYTF. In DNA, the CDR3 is TGTGCCATCAGTGAGGCTTCTAACTATGGCTACACCTTC.

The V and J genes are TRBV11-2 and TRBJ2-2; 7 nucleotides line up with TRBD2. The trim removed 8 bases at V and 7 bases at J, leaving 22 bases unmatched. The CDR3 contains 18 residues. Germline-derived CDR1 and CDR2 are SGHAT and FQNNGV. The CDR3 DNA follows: TGTGCCAGCTGCCCCCACGGCGGGGGTCGTCGTAGCGACGGGGAGCTGTTTTTT. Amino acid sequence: CASCPHGGGRRSDGELFF. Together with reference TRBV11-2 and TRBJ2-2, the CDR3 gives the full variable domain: EAGVAQSPRYKIIEKRQSVAFWCNPISGHATLYWYQQILGQGPKLLIQFQNNGVVDDSQLPKDRFSAERLKGVDSTLKIQPAKLEDSAVYLCASCPHGGGRRSDGELFFGEGSRLTVL.

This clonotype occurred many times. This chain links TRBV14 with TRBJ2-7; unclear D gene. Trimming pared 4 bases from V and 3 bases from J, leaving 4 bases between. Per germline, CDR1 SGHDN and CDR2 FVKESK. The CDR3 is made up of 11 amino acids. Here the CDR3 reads CASSRNYEQYF. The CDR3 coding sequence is TGTGCCAGCAGCCGTAACTACGAGCAGTACTTC.

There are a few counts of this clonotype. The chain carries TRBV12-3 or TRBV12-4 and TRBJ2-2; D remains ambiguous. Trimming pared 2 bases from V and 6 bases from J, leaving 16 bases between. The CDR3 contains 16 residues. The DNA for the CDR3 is TGTGCCAGCAGTTTACTTTCGTTGAATAGGGCCGGGGAGCTGTTTTTT. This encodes CASSLLSLNRAGELFF.

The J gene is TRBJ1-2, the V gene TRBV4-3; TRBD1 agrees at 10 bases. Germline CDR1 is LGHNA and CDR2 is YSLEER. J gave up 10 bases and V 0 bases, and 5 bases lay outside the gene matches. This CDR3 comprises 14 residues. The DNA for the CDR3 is TGCGCCAGCAGCCAAGAGCCGGGACAGGGGTCCTACACCTTC. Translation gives CASSQEPGQGSYTF.

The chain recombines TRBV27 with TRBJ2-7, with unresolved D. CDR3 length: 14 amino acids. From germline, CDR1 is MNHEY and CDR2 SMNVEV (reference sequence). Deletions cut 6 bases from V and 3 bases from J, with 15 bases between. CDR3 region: CASRPLGNGYEQYF. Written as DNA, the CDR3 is TGTGCCAGCAGGCCCTTGGGTAATGGCTACGAGCAGTACTTC.

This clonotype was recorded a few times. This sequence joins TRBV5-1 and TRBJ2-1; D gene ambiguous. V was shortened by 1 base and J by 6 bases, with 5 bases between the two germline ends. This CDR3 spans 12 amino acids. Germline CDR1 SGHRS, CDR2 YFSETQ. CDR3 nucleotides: TGCGCCAGCAGCTTGTGGGTCAATGAGCAGTTCTTC. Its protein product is CASSLWVNEQFF.

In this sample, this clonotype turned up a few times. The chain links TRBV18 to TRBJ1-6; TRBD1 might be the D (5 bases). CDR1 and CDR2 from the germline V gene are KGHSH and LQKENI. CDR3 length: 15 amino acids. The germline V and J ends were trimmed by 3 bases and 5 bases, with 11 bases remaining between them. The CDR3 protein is CASSPPGRNNSPLHF. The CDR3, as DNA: TGTGCCAGCTCACCTCCGGGACGGAATAATTCACCCCTCCACTTT.

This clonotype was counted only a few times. In DNA, the CDR3 is TGCGCCAGCAGCCAAGCGCCCTCCTTGACAGGGGGCTCCTACAATGAGCAGTTCTTC. It yields the protein CASSQAPSLTGGSYNEQFF. This chain uses TRBV4-3 with TRBJ2-1; 9 bases are a match to TRBD1. With 1 base clipped from V and 0 bases from J, the junction kept 10 bases outside the gene matches. Germline V gene sequence: CDR1 LGHNA, CDR2 YSLEER. This CDR3 has 19 residues.

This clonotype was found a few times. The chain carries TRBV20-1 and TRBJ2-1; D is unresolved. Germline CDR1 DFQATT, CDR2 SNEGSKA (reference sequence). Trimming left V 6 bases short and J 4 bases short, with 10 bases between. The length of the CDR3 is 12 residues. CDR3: CSAEPVYNEQFF. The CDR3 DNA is TGCAGTGCGGAACCGGTTTACAATGAGCAGTTCTTC.

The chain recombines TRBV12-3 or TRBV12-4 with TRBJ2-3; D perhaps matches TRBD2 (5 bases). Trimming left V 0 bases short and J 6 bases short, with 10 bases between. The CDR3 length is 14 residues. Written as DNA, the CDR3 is TGTGCCAGCAGTTTAGCGGGAGAGGTGGATACGCAGTATTTT. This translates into CASSLAGEVDTQYF.